This T cell receptor beta chain was profiled in a study of cytomegalovirus exposure and HLA in healthy donors. Whole-study findings and limits: A previous analysis found most TCR beta V segments productive roughly 87% or roughly 30% of the time.

With 2 bases clipped from V and 3 bases from J, the junction kept 7 bases outside the gene matches. The CDR3 has 15 residues. Per germline, CDR1 MNHNY and CDR2 SVGAGI (reference sequence). The PCR ran on 60 Vbeta and 13 Jbeta primers. Sequencing was performed with immunoSEQ multiplex PCR; in TCRdb, only in-frame clones are kept and a portion is missing. The repertoire holds 100,000 or so clones, around 74% seen once, with over 9.5% in the top ten. To note about this clone: Its antigen is unidentified.

The specimen sequenced was PBMCs. V usage is TRBV6-6 and J usage is TRBJ2-7, with 7 bases identical to TRBD2. This TCR came from a young man in good health and CMV-seropositive. The CDR3 reads CASSYHPSGNYEQYF. The CDR3 region has the DNA TGTGCCAGCAGTTACCATCCTAGCGGAAACTACGAGCAGTACTTC.